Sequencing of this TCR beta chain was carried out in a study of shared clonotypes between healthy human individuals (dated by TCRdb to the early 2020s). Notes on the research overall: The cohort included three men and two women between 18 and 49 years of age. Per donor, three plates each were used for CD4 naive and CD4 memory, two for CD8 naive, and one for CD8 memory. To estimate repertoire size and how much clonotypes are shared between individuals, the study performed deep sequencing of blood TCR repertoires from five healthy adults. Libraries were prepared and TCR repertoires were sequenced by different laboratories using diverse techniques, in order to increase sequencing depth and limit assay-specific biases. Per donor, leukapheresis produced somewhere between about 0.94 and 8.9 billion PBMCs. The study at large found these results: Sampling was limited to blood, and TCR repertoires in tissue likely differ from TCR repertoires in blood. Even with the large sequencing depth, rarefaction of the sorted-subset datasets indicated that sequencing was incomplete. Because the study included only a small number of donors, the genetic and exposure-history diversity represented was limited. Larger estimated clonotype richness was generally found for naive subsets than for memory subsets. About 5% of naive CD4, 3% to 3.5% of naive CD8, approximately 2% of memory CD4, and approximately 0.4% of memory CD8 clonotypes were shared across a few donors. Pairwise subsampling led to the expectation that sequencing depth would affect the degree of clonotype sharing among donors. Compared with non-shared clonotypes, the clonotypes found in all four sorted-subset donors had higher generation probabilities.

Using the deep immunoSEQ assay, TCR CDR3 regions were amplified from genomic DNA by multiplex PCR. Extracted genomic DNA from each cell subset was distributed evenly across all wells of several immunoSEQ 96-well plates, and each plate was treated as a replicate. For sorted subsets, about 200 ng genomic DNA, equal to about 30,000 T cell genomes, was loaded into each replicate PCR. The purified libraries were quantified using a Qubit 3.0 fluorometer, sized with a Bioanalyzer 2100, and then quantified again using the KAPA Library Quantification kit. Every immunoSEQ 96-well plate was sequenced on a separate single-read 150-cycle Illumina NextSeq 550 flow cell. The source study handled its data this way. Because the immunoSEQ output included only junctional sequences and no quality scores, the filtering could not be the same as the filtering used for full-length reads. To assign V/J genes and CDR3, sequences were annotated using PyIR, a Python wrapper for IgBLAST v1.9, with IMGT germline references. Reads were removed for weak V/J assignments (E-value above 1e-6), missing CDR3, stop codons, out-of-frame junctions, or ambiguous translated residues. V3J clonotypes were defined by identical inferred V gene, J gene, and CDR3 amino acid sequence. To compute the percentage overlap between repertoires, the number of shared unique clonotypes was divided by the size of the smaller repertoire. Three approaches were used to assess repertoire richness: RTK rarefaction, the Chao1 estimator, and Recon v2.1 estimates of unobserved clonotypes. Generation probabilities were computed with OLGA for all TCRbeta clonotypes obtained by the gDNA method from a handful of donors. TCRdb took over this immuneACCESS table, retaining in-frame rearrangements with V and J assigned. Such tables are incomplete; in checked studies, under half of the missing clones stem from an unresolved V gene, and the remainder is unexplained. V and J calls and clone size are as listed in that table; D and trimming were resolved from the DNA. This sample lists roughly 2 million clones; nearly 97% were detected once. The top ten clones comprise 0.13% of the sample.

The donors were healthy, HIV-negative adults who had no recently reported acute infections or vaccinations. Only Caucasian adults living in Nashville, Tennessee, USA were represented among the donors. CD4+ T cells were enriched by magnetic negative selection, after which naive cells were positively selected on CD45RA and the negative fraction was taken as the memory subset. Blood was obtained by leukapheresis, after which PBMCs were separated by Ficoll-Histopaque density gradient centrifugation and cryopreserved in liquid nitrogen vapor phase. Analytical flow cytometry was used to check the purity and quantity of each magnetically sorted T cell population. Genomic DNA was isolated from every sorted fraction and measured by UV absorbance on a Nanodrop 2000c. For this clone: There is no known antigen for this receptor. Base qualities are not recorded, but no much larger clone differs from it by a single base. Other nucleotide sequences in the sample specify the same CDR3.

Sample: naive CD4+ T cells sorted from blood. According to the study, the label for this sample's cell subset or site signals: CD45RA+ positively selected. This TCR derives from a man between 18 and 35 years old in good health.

In nucleotide form, the sequence is TGTGCCAGCAGTTCCACCGGGCCCTATGGCTACACCTTC. This gives the protein CASSSTGPYGYTF. Recombination linked TRBV7-2 to TRBJ1-2; no D gene call is confident. Taken from cysteine to phenylalanine, the CDR3 has 13 residues. Only the CDR3 part of the read is kept: 39 bases, read in frame from the first base. The germline V gene specifies SGHTA as CDR1 and FQGNSA as CDR2. The germline ends are 12 bases apart after V is trimmed by 6 bases and J by 4 bases.